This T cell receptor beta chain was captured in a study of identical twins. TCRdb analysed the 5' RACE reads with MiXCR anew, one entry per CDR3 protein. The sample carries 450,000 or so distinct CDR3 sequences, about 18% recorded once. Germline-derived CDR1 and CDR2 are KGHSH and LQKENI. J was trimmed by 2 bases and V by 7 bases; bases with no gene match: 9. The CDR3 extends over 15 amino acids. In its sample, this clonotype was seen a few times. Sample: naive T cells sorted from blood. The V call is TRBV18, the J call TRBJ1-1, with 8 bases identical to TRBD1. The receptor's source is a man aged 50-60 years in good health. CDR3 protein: CASLPPTGDNTEAFF. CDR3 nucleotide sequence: TGTGCCAGCTTGCCCCCGACAGGGGATAACACTGAAGCTTTCTTT.